Each of the 32 T cell receptor beta chains below was sequenced from the same sample in a study of T-cell memory formation after mild COVID-19. Using its own MiXCR run on the 5' RACE reads, TCRdb lists one record per CDR3 protein. The sample lists 190,000 or so distinct CDR3 sequences; over 20% were seen once. Sequencing used PBMCs or a T cell subset sorted from them (not recorded which). The source is an adult woman who had mild COVID-19 (a few samples of this study predate the infection). Cell type and time point are not known.

The sample holds a few counts of this clonotype. The chain is built from TRBV11-2 and TRBJ2-2; maybe TRBD1 (5 bases). This CDR3 comprises 15 residues. Germline V CDR1 and CDR2: SGHAT, FQNNGV. V was cut by 4 bases and J by 1 base, with 10 bases left in between. The CDR3 DNA follows: TGTGCCAGCAGCTCCCTAGACAGGAACACCGGGGAGCTGTTTTTT. It is translated as CASSSLDRNTGELFF.

The rearrangement joins TRBV24-1 to TRBJ1-5; unclear D gene. The V gene's germline CDR1 is KGHDR and CDR2 SFDVKD. CDR3 size: 13 residues. The V gene lost 5 bases and the J gene lost 3 bases, with 7 bases spanning the gap. The chain's CDR3 is CATSGTANQPQHF. For the CDR3, the DNA is TGTGCCACCAGTGGGACGGCCAATCAGCCCCAGCATTTT.

This sequence joins TRBV9 and TRBJ2-7, with 9 bases identical to TRBD2. Per germline, CDR1 SGDLS and CDR2 YYNGEE. The V gene end was trimmed by 4 bases and the J gene end by 2 bases; junction bases not matched to a gene: 10. The CDR3 is 16 amino acids. DNA of the CDR3: TGTGCCAGCAGCCCCTTGGGCTTAGCGGGGGCCTACGAGCAGTACTTC. Translating it yields CASSPLGLAGAYEQYF.

This clonotype was seen a few times. The V call is TRBV7-9, the J call TRBJ2-7; TRBD1 matches 8 bases. Trimming took 4 bases from V and 0 from J; bases not matched to a gene: 8. Looked up from germline, CDR1 is SEHNR and CDR2 is FQNEAQ (reference sequence). The CDR3 is made up of 16 amino acids. CDR3: CASSSPPTGGSYEQYF. DNA for the CDR3: TGTGCCAGCAGCTCCCCCCCTACAGGGGGCTCCTACGAGCAGTACTTC.

This clonotype has more than one count but fewer than ten. The chain links TRBV25-1 to TRBJ2-2, with a possible D match to TRBD1 (6 bases). Trimming pared 6 bases from V and 5 bases from J, leaving 10 bases between. Germline CDR1 is MGHDK and CDR2 is SYGVNS. This CDR3 contains 13 residues. Here the CDR3 DNA reads TGTGCCAGCAGGCAGGGGTTAACCGGGGAGCTGTTTTTT. Amino acid sequence: CASRQGLTGELFF.

The chain recombines TRBV19 with TRBJ1-5; no clear D gene. Germline CDR1 reads LNHDA; CDR2 reads SQIVND (reference sequence). Trimming left V 1 base short and J 6 bases short, with 16 bases between. The CDR3 spans 16 residues. The CDR3 DNA reads as TGTGCCAGTAGTATAGGCCCACGCGGGTCGCGTCAGCCCCAGCATTTT. This sequence encodes CASSIGPRGSRQPQHF.

J is TRBJ1-2 and V is TRBV20-1; D gene unclear. The V gene lost 6 bases and the J gene lost 4 bases, with 3 bases spanning the gap. From germline, CDR1 is DFQATT and CDR2 SNEGSKA (reference sequence). This CDR3 is built from 9 residues. The CDR3 reads CSASYGYTF. DNA for the CDR3: TGCAGTGCGAGCTATGGCTACACCTTC.

This clonotype showed up just once. The rearrangement joins TRBV27 to TRBJ2-1; 7 bases agree with TRBD1. Germline trimming cut 4 bases from V and 7 bases from J; bases unmatched to any gene: 7. The CDR3 sequence is 14 residues long. CDR1 is MNHEY and CDR2 is SMNVEV in the germline V gene (reference sequence). The CDR3 region has the DNA TGTGCCAGCAGTTCCGGGACAGAGACGAATGAGCAGTTCTTC. Translating it yields CASSSGTETNEQFF.

The chain joins TRBV4-1 to TRBJ2-5; maybe TRBD2 (7 bases). CDR1 and CDR2 (germline): MGHRA, YSYEKL. The CDR3 contains 14 residues. V lost 4 bases to trimming and J lost 1 base, with 10 bases between them. CDR3 protein: CASSRGGFQETQYF. Written as DNA, the CDR3 is TGCGCCAGCAGCCGCGGGGGCTTCCAAGAGACCCAGTACTTC.

This clonotype was picked up a small number of times. V and J are TRBV19 and TRBJ2-7; TRBD2 agrees at 7 bases. The CDR3 is 14 residues long. Unmatched junction bases numbered 5, after V lost 1 base and J lost 5 bases. Germline assignment: CDR1 LNHDA and CDR2 SQIVND (reference sequence). Here the CDR3 reads CASSIAGGWDEQYF. As DNA, the CDR3 is TGTGCCAGTAGTATAGCGGGAGGTTGGGACGAGCAGTACTTC.

This clonotype was picked up one time. The chain couples TRBV20-1 to TRBJ1-5; 8 bases align to TRBD1. CDR1 is DFQATT and CDR2 is SNEGSKA in the germline V gene (reference sequence). The CDR3 extends over 16 amino acids. V shed 5 bases and J 1 base; nucleotides not matched to a gene: 10. CDR3 bases: TGCAGTGCTTCGCCCCTAGACAGGGGAAGCAATCAGCCCCAGCATTTT. This sequence encodes CSASPLDRGSNQPQHF.

The chain recombines TRBV7-6 with TRBJ2-3, with TRBD2 identical over 7 bases. This CDR3 is built from 18 residues. Germline V gene lookup returns CDR1 SGHVS and CDR2 FNYEAQ. The V and J ends lost 4 bases and 0 bases, in that order; junction bases with no gene match: 13. CDR3 residues: CASSSWVAAGASTDTQYF. The CDR3 bases are TGTGCCAGCAGCTCCTGGGTGGCCGCGGGAGCCAGCACAGATACGCAGTATTTT.

This clonotype was found a few times. This chain links TRBV9 with TRBJ2-5; 9 bases line up with TRBD2. CDR3 length: 16 amino acids. Germline CDR1 SGDLS, CDR2 YYNGEE. The V and J ends lost 4 bases and 2 bases, in that order; junction bases with no gene match: 9. This CDR3 is CASSNRLAEPQETQYF. CDR3 DNA: TGTGCCAGCAGCAACCGACTAGCGGAACCGCAAGAGACCCAGTACTTC.

V gene TRBV6-2 or TRBV6-3 combines with J gene TRBJ2-2, with 10 bases fitting TRBD1. J lost 3 bases, V lost 6 bases, and 4 bases had no gene match. From germline, CDR1 is MNHEY and CDR2 SVGEGT. The CDR3 has 15 amino acids. The CDR3 is CASRTGTGDTGELFF. DNA of the CDR3: TGTGCCAGCAGAACCGGGACAGGGGACACCGGGGAGCTGTTTTTT.

This clonotype has a handful of counts. The rearrangement joins TRBV7-9 to TRBJ1-2; possible D gene TRBD1, 6 bases. The length of the CDR3 is 18 residues. Trimming stripped 4 bases from V and 0 bases from J, with 21 bases between. Per the germline V gene, CDR1 is SEHNR and CDR2 is FQNEAQ (reference sequence). The CDR3 here is CASSSGAGPYPTNYGYTF. The CDR3, as DNA: TGTGCCAGCAGCTCGGGGGCAGGTCCCTATCCTACTAACTATGGCTACACCTTC.

This clonotype turned up a few times. The chain recombines TRBV12-3 or TRBV12-4 with TRBJ2-1; D is unresolved. The CDR3 is made up of 14 amino acids. V was clipped by 3 bases and J by 1 base, with 7 bases between them. The DNA for the CDR3 is TGTGCCAGCAGTTTGTTTGGGTCCTACAATGAGCAGTTCTTC. Protein sequence: CASSLFGSYNEQFF.

This clonotype was observed a handful of times. This chain joins TRBV6-6 and TRBJ2-5, with TRBD2 as a possible D gene (5 bases). The CDR3 totals 14 residues. Deletions cut 2 bases from V and 5 bases from J, with 12 bases between. Germline assignment: CDR1 MNHNY and CDR2 SVGAGI (reference sequence). CDR3 nucleotide sequence: TGTGCCAGCAGTTACGAGAGGAGGCAGGAGACCCAGTACTTC. It encodes CASSYERRQETQYF.

V gene TRBV14 combines with J gene TRBJ2-1, with D possibly called TRBD1 or TRBD2 (5 bases each). Deletions cut 4 bases from V and 3 bases from J, with 10 bases between. CDR3 length: 14 amino acids. Germline-derived CDR1 and CDR2 are SGHDN and FVKESK. CDR3 in amino acids: CASSPGTIYNEQFF. CDR3 sequence (DNA): TGTGCCAGCAGCCCCGGGACCATCTACAATGAGCAGTTCTTC.

This clonotype was seen ten or more times. The chain uses TRBV4-3 and TRBJ1-2; D uncertain. The CDR3 is 16 residues long. Trimming took 4 bases from V and 6 from J, leaving 21 bases between them. The germline gives CDR1 LGHNA, CDR2 YSLEER. This CDR3 is CASSLAWSPGKHGYTF. The CDR3 bases are TGCGCCAGCAGCCTGGCTTGGAGCCCTGGGAAGCATGGCTACACCTTC.

This chain links TRBV5-1 with TRBJ2-3, with 10 bases identical to TRBD1. The CDR3 consists of 14 residues. Germline values: CDR1 SGHRS, CDR2 YFSETQ. The V and J ends lost 4 bases and 4 bases, in that order; junction bases with no gene match: 3. Written as DNA, the CDR3 is TGCGCCAGCAGCCAAGGACAGGGGGCAGATACGCAGTATTTT. This translates into CASSQGQGADTQYF.

The CDR3 region has the DNA TGTGCCTGGACTAGGACAGGGCCTGAGCAGTACTTC. Amino acid sequence: CAWTRTGPEQYF. The chain combines TRBV30 with TRBJ2-7, with 8 bases that match TRBD1. Germline V gene lookup returns CDR1 GTSNPN and CDR2 SVGIG (reference sequence). The CDR3 sequence is 12 residues long. The J segment lost 7 bases and the V segment lost 4 bases, leaving 6 bases of the junction unmatched.

This clonotype came up many times. V and J are TRBV24-1 and TRBJ2-7; the D call may be TRBD1 or TRBD2 (5 bases each). V gave up 1 base and J gave up 12 bases, with 24 bases separating them. The CDR3 has 16 residues. CDR1 and CDR2 (germline): KGHDR, SFDVKD. The CDR3 DNA sequence: TGTGCCACCAGTGATTTAGGGGACGGCGCGATTCGTAGGTGGTACTTC. Its translation is CATSDLGDGAIRRWYF.

A remark on this clonotype: At one end, the junction sequence differs from germline, possibly due to a read error. This chain uses TRBV12-5 with TRBJ1-2; possibly TRBD1 for D (5 bases). The CDR3 has 12 residues. The germline V gene has CDR1 LGHNT and CDR2 FRNRAP. The CDR3 loop is CASGLGDLYRVF. For the CDR3, the DNA is TGTGCTAGTGGTTTGGGGGACCTCTATCGGGTTTTC.

The chain combines TRBV7-9 with TRBJ2-1, with 9 nucleotides matching TRBD2. V lost 5 bases and J lost 0; bases outside the gene matches: 5. This CDR3 is 16 amino acids long. The germline gives CDR1 SEHNR, CDR2 FQNEAQ (reference sequence). The CDR3 DNA reads TGTGCCAGCAGCGCCCTAGCGGGGAACTCCTACAATGAGCAGTTCTTC. This translates into CASSALAGNSYNEQFF.

This clonotype was detected only a few times. The rearrangement links TRBV20-1 to TRBJ2-5, with 9 bases matching TRBD2. This CDR3 spans 14 amino acids. Germline V gene sequence: CDR1 DFQATT, CDR2 SNEGSKA (reference sequence). CDR3 region: CRVPGLAIQETQYF. The CDR3 DNA reads TGCAGAGTCCCGGGACTAGCTATCCAAGAGACCCAGTACTTC.

This chain links TRBV7-6 with TRBJ2-1; 14 bases are shared with TRBD2. Germline CDR1 reads SGHVS; CDR2 reads FNYEAQ. CDR3 size: 17 residues. Germline trimming cut 5 bases from V and 6 bases from J; bases unmatched to any gene: 9. The CDR3 loop reads CASSPGLAGGGGNEQFF. The CDR3 DNA reads TGTGCCAGCAGCCCCGGACTAGCGGGAGGAGGTGGCAATGAGCAGTTCTTC.

This clonotype was detected only a few times. The genes are TRBV5-6 and TRBJ1-1; D is ambiguous. Germline CDR1 reads SGHDT; CDR2 reads YYEEEE. Deletions cut 0 bases from V and 4 bases from J, with 13 bases between. The CDR3 spans 15 residues. The CDR3 loop reads CASSLAGEAGTEAFF. The DNA of the CDR3 is TGTGCCAGCAGCTTGGCTGGGGAAGCGGGCACTGAAGCTTTCTTT. The full variable domain, with the rest looked up from reference TRBV5-6 and TRBJ1-1, is DAGVTQSPTHLIKTRGQQVTLRCSPKSGHDTVSWYQQALGQGPQFIFQYYEEEERQRGNFPDRFSGHQFPNYSSELNVNALLLGDSALYLCASSLAGEAGTEAFFGQGTRLTVV.

The rearrangement uses TRBV6-5 and TRBJ1-4, with 9 positions matching TRBD1. In germline, CDR1 is MNHEY, CDR2 SVGAGI. The CDR3 totals 14 residues. J was trimmed by 6 bases and V by 5 bases; bases with no gene match: 4. The CDR3 region is CASSTGTGYEKLFF. The CDR3 DNA sequence: TGTGCCAGCAGTACCGGGACAGGGTATGAAAAACTGTTTTTT.

V gene TRBV4-1 combines with J gene TRBJ1-5; D is unresolved. Trimming cost V 4 bases and J 2 bases, with 12 bases left between them. The CDR3 totals 15 residues. Germline assignment: CDR1 MGHRA and CDR2 YSYEKL. The CDR3 bases are TGCGCCAGCAGCCGTGTGGCGGATCGCAATCAGCCCCAGCATTTT. Protein sequence: CASSRVADRNQPQHF.

This clonotype was counted a few times. The J gene is TRBJ2-5, the V gene TRBV5-1; a possible D gene is TRBD2 (6 bases). CDR1 SGHRS and CDR2 YFSETQ come from the germline V gene. Trimming cost V 4 bases and J 2 bases, with 15 bases left between them. There are 15 residues in the CDR3. The CDR3 loop is CASSQAPGLQETQYF. In nucleotides, the CDR3 is TGCGCCAGCAGCCAGGCACCGGGACTGCAAGAGACCCAGTACTTC.

This clonotype was counted a few times. This chain connects TRBV6-2 or TRBV6-3 to TRBJ2-1, with a tentative D call TRBD2 (7 bases). Between the trimmed V and J ends, which lost 5 bases and 6 bases, there was a span of 17 bases. CDR1 and CDR2 from the germline V gene are MNHEY and SVGEGT. The CDR3 sequence is 15 residues long. The CDR3 nucleotides are TGTGCCAGCAGTCCCCCAGGGGAGGGAGGCAATGAGCAGTTCTTC. It encodes CASSPPGEGGNEQFF.

The chain combines TRBV5-1 with TRBJ2-5; D is unclear. V lost 3 bases to trimming and J lost 5 bases, with 17 bases between them. The CDR3 length is 15 residues. Germline V gives CDR1 SGHRS, CDR2 YFSETQ. CDR3 bases: TGCGCCAGCAGCTGGGGAACCGAGGAATCGGAGACCCAGTACTTC. Amino acid sequence: CASSWGTEESETQYF.